This is a list of T cell receptor beta chains from one sample in a study of blood T cell repertoires in COVID-19. Here immunoSEQ multiplex PCR was the method, and the copy in TCRdb shows in-frame clones only, minus some. The table has around 400,000 clones, more than 70% seen once. The sequencing input was peripheral blood. These TCRs come from a woman in her sixties with COVID-19, enrolled during active disease. Each CDR3 is given with its conserved first and last residue. A D gene is named only where the DNA matches it firmly. Only part of the rows carry a size: once, few, many, or a class if the clone is expanded.

size: .; D: .; V: TRBV6-5; J: TRBJ1-2; CDR3: CASSRGELGYGYTF; DNA: TGTGCCAGCAGTAGAGGAGAATTAGGCTATGGCTACACCTTC
size: .; D: TRBD1; V: TRBV5-1; J: TRBJ1-2; CDR3: CASSLVGQGTNYGYTF; DNA: TGCGCCAGCAGCTTGGTGGGACAGGGGACCAACTATGGCTACACCTTC
size: .; D: .; V: TRBV5-1; J: TRBJ2-5; CDR3: CASSLAGNKEETQYF; DNA: TGCGCCAGCAGCTTGGCCGGGAATAAGGAGGAGACCCAGTACTTC
size: .; D: TRBD1; V: TRBV7-8; J: TRBJ1-1; CDR3: CASTKLDPRTGAEAFF; DNA: TGTGCCAGCACCAAACTCGACCCGCGGACAGGGGCTGAAGCTTTCTTT
size: .; D: TRBD1; V: TRBV19; J: TRBJ1-1; CDR3: CASNPRGRTEAFF; DNA: TGTGCCAGTAATCCCAGGGGGAGGACTGAAGCTTTCTTT
size: .; D: TRBD2; V: TRBV12-5; J: TRBJ2-2; CDR3: CASGSGLAANTGELFF; DNA: TGTGCTAGTGGTTCGGGACTAGCGGCGAACACCGGGGAGCTGTTTTTT
size: .; D: .; V: TRBV9; J: TRBJ2-7; CDR3: CASSPTRGIYEQYF; DNA: TGTGCCAGCAGCCCCACCAGGGGAATCTACGAGCAGTACTTC
size: .; D: TRBD1; V: TRBV6-5; J: TRBJ1-5; CDR3: CASRGQGWQPQHF; DNA: TGTGCCAGCAGGGGACAGGGCTGGCAGCCCCAGCATTTT
size: many; D: .; V: TRBV28; J: TRBJ2-7; CDR3: CASTDSPLSYEQYF; DNA: TGTGCCAGCACCGACAGTCCATTATCCTACGAGCAGTACTTC
size: .; D: TRBD2; V: TRBV4-1; J: TRBJ2-1; CDR3: CASSQPTSGRNNEQFF; DNA: TGCGCCAGCAGCCAACCTACTAGCGGGCGTAACAATGAGCAGTTCTTC
size: .; D: TRBD2; V: TRBV3-1/TRBV3-2; J: TRBJ2-1; CDR3: CASSQVWASGFSNNEQFF; DNA: TGTGCCAGCAGCCAAGTTTGGGCTAGCGGGTTCTCGAACAATGAGCAGTTCTTC
size: .; D: .; V: TRBV7-9; J: TRBJ2-5; CDR3: CASSLIAETQYF; DNA: TGTGCCAGCAGCTTAATAGCGGAGACCCAGTACTTC
size: .; D: TRBD1; V: TRBV15; J: TRBJ2-1; CDR3: CATSRDLQGAKDEQFF; DNA: TGTGCCACCAGCAGAGATCTACAGGGGGCTAAAGATGAGCAGTTCTTC
size: .; D: TRBD2; V: TRBV6-6; J: TRBJ2-1; CDR3: CASRGLADNEQFF; DNA: TGTGCCAGCAGGGGACTAGCGGACAATGAGCAGTTCTTC